The text below deals with one T cell receptor beta chain. The antigen is undetermined. TCRB immunosequencing input was five hundred nanograms of biopsy DNA per sample. The repertoire was sequenced with immunoSEQ multiplex PCR; TCRdb's copy has only in-frame clones and lacks some. The sample yields tens of thousands of clones, about 81% seen once. These data belong to a study of T cell repertoires in ileal Crohn's disease. Looking at the study overall: Thiopurines (fewer than 12) or anti-TNF agents (18) were given postoperatively to about half.

Study-level findings and limits: Clonal expansions were more frequent in active smokers than non-smokers at surgery. Clonality above 26.8% at surgery always came with endoscopic recurrence.

After removal of 3 bases from V and 2 bases from J, the junction contained 1 base not matched to a gene. The CDR3 loop spans 14 amino acids. CDR1 LNHNV and CDR2 YYDKDF come from the germline V gene (reference sequence). The chain joins TRBV15 to TRBJ2-5, with 9 nucleotides matching TRBD1. The sequence was obtained from an adult with Crohn's disease. The source material was ileal tissue. The CDR3 spells CATSRDRGQETQYF. The CDR3 DNA sequence: TGTGCCACCAGCAGGGACAGGGGACAAGAGACCCAGTACTTC.